This TCR beta chain comes out of a study of CD8 T cells in ankylosing spondylitis. A quantitative 5'-RACE method, one with molecular barcodes, was used to make TCR beta libraries. TCRdb passed the 5' RACE reads through MiXCR, listing each CDR3 protein once. The data hold approximately 39,000 distinct CDR3 sequences, with 8% to 13% observed a single time. Trimming removed 1 base from V and 7 bases from J, with 8 bases in between. This CDR3 is 12 amino acids long. Germline loops: CDR1 LNHNV, CDR2 YYDKDF (reference sequence). This clonotype was seen only a few times. Its matching antigen is unknown. Overall study findings and caveats: Earlier literature documents some of the motif variants in reactive arthritis synovial fluid and blood. The authors found the disease-linked clones to be CD8+ and relatively rare in peripheral blood.

This clonotype was obtained from a male donor with ankylosing spondylitis. The material sequenced was synovial fluid, either unsorted or a sorted T cell fraction (not recorded which). The chain links TRBV15 to TRBJ2-7; possibly TRBD2 for D (5 bases). The DNA of the CDR3 is TGTGCCACCAGCAGAGTAGGAGGAGAGCAGTACTTC. The encoded protein is CATSRVGGEQYF.